This paragraph reports one TCR beta chain. Its antigen is not known. Germline CDR1 reads DFQATT; CDR2 reads SNEGSKA (reference sequence). CDR3 length equals 16 residues. Trimming removed 0 bases from V and 0 bases from J, with 12 bases in between. Library preparation (for TCRbeta) was performed with unique molecular identifiers. MiXCR, applied by TCRdb to the PCR reads, yields one record per CDR3 protein. The sample holds around 140,000 distinct CDR3 sequences, more than 8% seen once. These data come from a study of T-cell reconstitution after alpha-beta-depleted transplantation in children. General study findings and limits: T-cell counts and diversity were attributed mostly to newly produced T cells one year after transplant.

This chain connects TRBV20-1 to TRBJ2-1; no firm D call. The sequences come from PBMCs, mostly from graft donor cells, collected 180 days after TCRalphabeta/CD19-depleted stem cell transplant. This TCR derives from a female patient aged 2-15 years who had a stem cell transplant for congenital amegakaryocytic thrombocytopenia, so the T cells may come from the graft donor. This chain's CDR3 is CSARDVRESSYNEQFF. The CDR3 coding sequence is TGCAGTGCTAGAGATGTTCGCGAGAGCTCCTACAATGAGCAGTTCTTC.